This T cell receptor beta chain is from a study of blood T cell repertoires in COVID-19. Study context: Sources were T cells, B-cell-depleted T cells, or PBMCs; the material itself was cDNA or gDNA.

This clone came up once. The length of the CDR3 is 16 residues. The trim removed 4 bases at V and 4 bases at J, leaving 9 bases unmatched. Germline assignment: CDR1 ENHRY and CDR2 SYGVKD. Sequencing used immunoSEQ multiplex PCR; TCRdb keeps in-frame clones, though not all of them. The sample carries 140,000 to 150,000 clones, approximately 78% recorded once. The sequencing sample was made of PBMCs or T cells enriched from blood (not recorded which). The chain carries TRBV10-3 and TRBJ2-3; TRBD1 matches 9 bases. This receptor was taken from a woman between 45 and 65 years old who had recovered from COVID-19. This chain's CDR3 is CAISGSGTGISDTQYF. The CDR3 nucleotides are TGTGCCATCAGTGGATCCGGGACAGGGATTTCAGATACGCAGTATTTT.